This T cell receptor (beta chain) was identified during a study of cytomegalovirus exposure and HLA in healthy donors. General study points: There were some V segments, including TRBV6-2 and TRBV6-3, excluded as indistinguishable.

Germline lookup yields CDR1 SGHDT and CDR2 YYEEEE. V gave up 0 bases and J gave up 8 bases; unmatched junction bases: 4. The CDR3 loop spans 14 amino acids. This PCR relied on a set of 60 Vbeta primers and 13 Jbeta primers. The protocol was immunoSEQ multiplex PCR, while the TCRdb copy is restricted to in-frame clones and leaves out a portion. The top ten hold about 1.1% of the sample, which has around 140,000 clones, roughly three quarters seen once. This clone was counted only a few times. Its specificity is unknown. The sequencing sample was made of PBMCs. The J gene is TRBJ1-2, the V gene TRBV5-6; 10 bases map to TRBD1. The clonotype was recovered from a male donor in good health and CMV-seronegative. The CDR3, as DNA: TGTGCCAGCAGCTTGGGACAGGGGGCTCTCGGCTACACCTTC. This sequence encodes CASSLGQGALGYTF.